Following are 10 T cell receptor beta chains from one sample sequenced in a study of regulatory T cells in long-lasting Graves disease. Time point of the sample: persistent/refractory GD, antithyroid drugs over 5 years with positive TRAb. Preparation of the TCR library used RNA extracted from PBMCs. CDR3 regions were amplified by Arm-PCR using iRepertoire HTBI primers to build TCR beta libraries. MiXCR, run by TCRdb on the multiplex PCR reads, gives a single entry per CDR3 protein. The sample has about 470,000 distinct CDR3 sequences; under 25% are singletons. Source: peripheral blood mononuclear cells (PBMCs), taken when the disease was refractory, from a patient treated with antithyroid drugs. The receptors were sampled from a female donor with Graves disease.

This clonotype was seen repeatedly, ten times or more. The genes are TRBV28 and TRBJ1-5; the D gene is possibly TRBD1 (6 bases). CDR1 MDHEN and CDR2 SYDVKM come from the germline V gene. CDR3 size: 15 residues. With 2 bases removed from V and 2 bases from J, the gap between germline ends came to 10 bases. The CDR3 DNA follows: TGTGCCAGCAGTTTAAGGGGGGGCGGCAATCAGCCCCAGCATTTT. Translated: CASSLRGGGNQPQHF.

With regard to this clonotype: This sequence is one base from a far larger clone and is likely a read error. The chain is built from TRBV11-2 and TRBJ1-1; D uncertain. CDR3 size: 13 residues. The germline CDR1 and CDR2 sequences are SGHAT and FQNNGV. CDR3 in DNA: TGTGCCAGCAGCTCAACATTGAACACTGGAGCTTTCTTT. Translating gives CASSSTLNTGAFF.

Regarding this clonotype: Possible read error: a much larger clone is one base away. This chain links TRBV6-2 or TRBV6-3 with TRBJ1-2; possible D gene TRBD1, 6 bases. Germline V gene sequence: CDR1 MNHEY, CDR2 SVGEGT. The CDR3 sequence is 16 residues long. V lost 6 bases to trimming and J lost 3 bases, with 20 bases between them. This CDR3 reads CASRTYGQCDYYGYTF. For the CDR3, the DNA is TGTGCCAGCAGGACATATGGACAGTGCGACTACTATGGCTACACCTTC.

The genes are TRBV5-6 and TRBJ1-1; 7 nucleotides align to TRBD1. V shed 4 bases, J shed 2 bases, and the junction held 20 bases outside the gene matches. CDR1 is SGHDT, CDR2 YYEEEE, per germline. The CDR3 contains 19 residues. CDR3 residues: CASSPGTEYPGPRNTEAFF. The CDR3 DNA follows: TGTGCCAGCAGCCCCGGGACAGAGTATCCTGGACCAAGAAACACTGAAGCTTTCTTT.

In its sample, this clonotype was seen many times. CDR3 amino acids: CASSPTGNTEAFF. CDR3 DNA sequence: TGTGCCAGCAGCCCTACAGGGAACACTGAAGCTTTCTTT. This sequence joins TRBV12-3 or TRBV12-4 and TRBJ1-1; weak D call: TRBD1 (5 bases). This CDR3 is built from 13 residues. Trimming cost V 6 bases and J 1 base, with 9 bases left between them.

In its sample, this clonotype was seen a few times. The chain links TRBV29-1 to TRBJ2-3; D assignment may be TRBD1 or TRBD2 (5 bases each). The CDR3 covers 15 residues. The germline V gene encodes CDR1 SQVTM and CDR2 ANQGSEA. V dropped 3 bases and J dropped 2 bases, with 15 bases sitting between them. The CDR3: CSVEEWGWDTDTQYF. The DNA of the CDR3 is TGCAGCGTTGAGGAATGGGGGTGGGACACAGATACGCAGTATTTT.

The CDR3 protein is CASSLAAPSYNEQFF. Written as DNA, the CDR3 is TGTGCCAGCAGCTTAGCGGCTCCCTCCTACAATGAGCAGTTCTTC. The V gene is TRBV7-2, the J gene TRBJ2-1; D call uncertain. Trimming shortened V by 0 bases and J by 0 bases, and 6 bases separated the two germline ends. Germline CDR1 SGHTA, CDR2 FQGNSA. CDR3 size: 15 residues. The whole variable domain, remainder taken from reference TRBV7-2 and TRBJ2-1, is GAGVSQSPSNKVTEKGKDVELRCDPISGHTALYWYRQSLGQGLEFLIYFQGNSAPDKSGLPSDRFSAERTGGSVSTLTIQRTQQEDSAVYLCASSLAAPSYNEQFFGPGTRLTVL.

A word on this clonotype: One end of the junction varies from germline; a read error may be responsible. The chain links TRBV5-4 to TRBJ2-7; D is perhaps TRBD1 (6 bases). The germline gives CDR1 SGHNT, CDR2 YYREEE (reference sequence). The CDR3 length is 14 residues. In DNA form, the CDR3 reads TGTGCCAGCAGCTTGCAGGGGTTCTCCCACGAGCAGTACTTC. It codes for CASSLQGFSHEQYF.

Regarding this clonotype: Sequence at one end of the junction differs from germline and may be a read error. The J gene is TRBJ2-1, the V gene TRBV13; 8 nucleotides match TRBD2. The CDR3 is 13 residues long. The germline V gene encodes CDR1 PRHDT and CDR2 FYEKMQ (reference sequence). CDR3 region: CASSPIRGTSFRF. The CDR3 nucleotides are TGTGCCAGCAGCCCCATCCGGGGGACTAGTTTCCGTTTC.

At least ten counts were recorded for this clonotype. This sequence joins TRBV6-1 and TRBJ1-2; 9 bases match TRBD1. The germline V gene has CDR1 MNHNS and CDR2 SASEGT. The length of the CDR3 is 16 residues. V shed 3 bases, J shed 4 bases, and the junction held 9 bases outside the gene matches. Here the CDR3 reads CASSEIFGTGPYGYTF. The CDR3 region has the DNA TGTGCCAGCAGTGAGATCTTCGGGACAGGGCCCTATGGCTACACCTTC.